The following is a T cell receptor beta chain sequence with its context. The antigen remains undetermined. CDR1 and CDR2 from the germline V gene are MNHNS and SASEGT. Trimming removed 6 bases from V and 5 bases from J; junction bases left unmatched: 3. The CDR3 is 14 residues long. This record comes from a study of response to subunit inactivated influenza vaccine. Study-wide results and limits: Authors suggested each seasonal flu vaccination may recruit only limited numbers of new T cells.

TCRdb reprocessed the RT-PCR reads via MiXCR and lists one record per CDR3 protein. Among about 700,000 distinct CDR3 sequences listed, approximately 14% were seen once. The origin of this receptor is a man aged 50-60 years who received an inactivated influenza vaccine. The source was PBMCs from blood, collected less than 13 days after vaccination. The V call is TRBV6-1, the J call TRBJ1-6; TRBD1 matches at 8 bases. The CDR3 DNA is TGTGCCAGCAGAACGACAGGGGATAATTCACCCCTCCACTTT. Its protein is CASRTTGDNSPLHF.